The rows below give T cell receptor beta chains drawn from one sample of a study of shared clonotypes between healthy human individuals. The method was immunoSEQ multiplex PCR; TCRdb's version includes in-frame clones alone and lacks a portion of them. The table lists around 560,000 clones, 85% to 95% of them singletons. The specimen was naive CD8+ T cells sorted from blood. The receptors stem from a woman aged 25 to 39 in good health. Each CDR3 is given with its conserved first and last residue. Fields, in order: J gene, clone size, V gene, D gene, CDR3 DNA, CDR3 protein. D genes are given only for firm matches. Clone size is not always given. Where it is, it says once, few, many or a class for expanded clones.

j_call: TRBJ2-2; clone_size: -; v_call: TRBV2; d_call: TRBD2; cdr3_nt: TGTGCCAGCAGTGGGGCGGGGACTAGCGAAAACACCGGGGAGCTGTTTTTT; cdr3_aa: CASSGAGTSENTGELFF
j_call: TRBJ2-5; clone_size: once; v_call: TRBV13; d_call: -; cdr3_nt: TGTGCCAGCAGCTTAGGGGGGTACCAAGAGACCCAGTACTTC; cdr3_aa: CASSLGGYQETQYF
j_call: TRBJ2-7; clone_size: -; v_call: TRBV30; d_call: -; cdr3_nt: TGTGCCTGGAGTGCACTGGTGAGAGTGGGCTCCTACGAGCAGTACTTC; cdr3_aa: CAWSALVRVGSYEQYF
j_call: TRBJ2-7; clone_size: -; v_call: TRBV6-1; d_call: TRBD2; cdr3_nt: TGTGCCAGCAGTGCGGTAGCGGGGTTTTACGAGCAGTACTTC; cdr3_aa: CASSAVAGFYEQYF
j_call: TRBJ1-2; clone_size: -; v_call: TRBV19; d_call: -; cdr3_nt: TGTGCCAGTAGTATGGCGTCTCCCGCCCCCGGTGGCTACACCTTC; cdr3_aa: CASSMASPAPGGYTF
j_call: TRBJ1-4; clone_size: -; v_call: TRBV2; d_call: -; cdr3_nt: TGTGCCAGCGGGGGGACACCAAGACCAACAAAAGCAACTAATGAAAAACTGTTTTTT; cdr3_aa: CASGGTPRPTKATNEKLFF
j_call: TRBJ2-5; clone_size: -; v_call: TRBV2; d_call: TRBD2; cdr3_nt: TGTGCCAGCAGGGACGGGGGGAGCGGGAGATTCCAAGAGACCCAGTACTTC; cdr3_aa: CASRDGGSGRFQETQYF
j_call: TRBJ2-1; clone_size: -; v_call: TRBV7-9; d_call: -; cdr3_nt: TGTGCCAGCAGCAAACCGGGAACCTCCTACAATGAGCAGTTCTTC; cdr3_aa: CASSKPGTSYNEQFF
j_call: TRBJ1-1; clone_size: -; v_call: TRBV28; d_call: -; cdr3_nt: TGTGCCAGCAACACGGGAGGGAACACTGAAGCTTTCTTT; cdr3_aa: CASNTGGNTEAFF
j_call: TRBJ2-1; clone_size: -; v_call: TRBV27; d_call: TRBD2; cdr3_nt: TGTGCCAGCAGTTTATCACCCCCCGGGACTAGCTATGCCTACAATGAGCAGTTCTTC; cdr3_aa: CASSLSPPGTSYAYNEQFF
j_call: TRBJ2-1; clone_size: -; v_call: TRBV2; d_call: -; cdr3_nt: TGTGCCAGCAGTGAACATCCATCCGACCCTCAGTTCTTC; cdr3_aa: CASSEHPSDPQFF
j_call: TRBJ1-1; clone_size: -; v_call: TRBV7-9; d_call: TRBD1; cdr3_nt: TGTGCCAGCAGCGACAGGGGTCTGAACACTGAAGCTTTCTTT; cdr3_aa: CASSDRGLNTEAFF
j_call: TRBJ2-7; clone_size: -; v_call: TRBV5-1; d_call: -; cdr3_nt: TGCGCCAGCGGGGAAGGGAGTCGGTACGAGCAGTACTTC; cdr3_aa: CASGEGSRYEQYF
j_call: TRBJ1-3; clone_size: -; v_call: TRBV27; d_call: -; cdr3_nt: TGTGCCAGCAGTTTGGTCGGGGGGGCGCTGGACACCATATATTTT; cdr3_aa: CASSLVGGALDTIYF
j_call: TRBJ2-1; clone_size: few; v_call: TRBV10-3; d_call: -; cdr3_nt: TGTGCCATCAGTGAAGGAGCGGGCAATGAGCAGTTCTTC; cdr3_aa: CAISEGAGNEQFF
j_call: TRBJ2-1; clone_size: -; v_call: TRBV10-3; d_call: TRBD2; cdr3_nt: TGTGCCATCAGCGGCAGCGGGAGGGGCAATGAGCAGTTCTTC; cdr3_aa: CAISGSGRGNEQFF
j_call: TRBJ2-2; clone_size: -; v_call: TRBV9; d_call: -; cdr3_nt: TGTGCCAGCAGCATAGACCGGGACCCTATACTCGGGGAGCTGTTTTTT; cdr3_aa: CASSIDRDPILGELFF
j_call: TRBJ2-1; clone_size: once; v_call: TRBV27; d_call: TRBD2; cdr3_nt: TGTGCCAGCAGTCCCCATAGCGGGAGAGGCGGCAATGAGCAGTTCTTC; cdr3_aa: CASSPHSGRGGNEQFF
j_call: TRBJ2-1; clone_size: -; v_call: TRBV21-1; d_call: -; cdr3_nt: TGTGCCAGCAGCAGCCGGGACACCGAGCAGTTCTTC; cdr3_aa: CASSSRDTEQFF
j_call: TRBJ2-1; clone_size: -; v_call: TRBV28; d_call: TRBD1; cdr3_nt: TGTGCCAGCAGTTGGGAGTCAGGGGGTGAAGAGCAGTTCTTC; cdr3_aa: CASSWESGGEEQFF
j_call: TRBJ2-7; clone_size: -; v_call: TRBV28; d_call: -; cdr3_nt: TGTGCCAGCAGTTCGCAGGGGGGCTACGAGCAGTACTTC; cdr3_aa: CASSSQGGYEQYF
j_call: TRBJ2-1; clone_size: -; v_call: TRBV28; d_call: TRBD1; cdr3_nt: TGTGCCAGCAGTTCGCCGGGACAGGGGGCGGTTGTAGAGCCGCAGTTCTTC; cdr3_aa: CASSSPGQGAVVEPQFF
j_call: TRBJ2-7; clone_size: -; v_call: TRBV6-1; d_call: -; cdr3_nt: TGTGCCAGCAGTGAAGTACAGAGAGACTACGAGCAGTACTTC; cdr3_aa: CASSEVQRDYEQYF
j_call: TRBJ1-1; clone_size: -; v_call: TRBV7-2; d_call: -; cdr3_nt: TGTGCCAGCAGCTTAAATTGGGGGGAAGCTTTCTTT; cdr3_aa: CASSLNWGEAFF
j_call: TRBJ2-7; clone_size: -; v_call: TRBV27; d_call: -; cdr3_nt: TGTGCCAGCAGTTATCGGGGGCCGTACGAGCAGTACTTC; cdr3_aa: CASSYRGPYEQYF
j_call: TRBJ2-4; clone_size: -; v_call: TRBV4-1; d_call: -; cdr3_nt: TGCGCCAGCAGCCCGCTTAGGTCCTCAGGAAACATTCAGTACTTC; cdr3_aa: CASSPLRSSGNIQYF
j_call: TRBJ2-1; clone_size: -; v_call: TRBV15; d_call: -; cdr3_nt: TGTGCCACCAGCTGGGAGGACGGCGCGTACAATGAGCAGTTCTTC; cdr3_aa: CATSWEDGAYNEQFF
j_call: TRBJ2-3; clone_size: -; v_call: TRBV18; d_call: -; cdr3_nt: TGTGCCAGCTCACCACCGGATGGAGACCTTAGCACAGATACGCAGTATTTT; cdr3_aa: CASSPPDGDLSTDTQYF
j_call: TRBJ2-4; clone_size: -; v_call: TRBV9; d_call: -; cdr3_nt: TGTGCCAGCAGCATAGACTACGACGTCGACATTCAGTACTTC; cdr3_aa: CASSIDYDVDIQYF
j_call: TRBJ2-7; clone_size: -; v_call: TRBV7-9; d_call: TRBD2; cdr3_nt: TGTGCCAGCAGCTTAGCAGTAGCGGGAAAGTACGAGCAGTACTTC; cdr3_aa: CASSLAVAGKYEQYF
j_call: TRBJ1-1; clone_size: -; v_call: TRBV9; d_call: -; cdr3_nt: TGTGCCAGCAGCTTATACATTGGGAACACTGAAGCTTTCTTT; cdr3_aa: CASSLYIGNTEAFF
j_call: TRBJ2-1; clone_size: -; v_call: TRBV7-6; d_call: -; cdr3_nt: TGTGCCAGCAGCTTAGTTCTCGGGTTTCGCGAGCAGTTCTTC; cdr3_aa: CASSLVLGFREQFF
j_call: TRBJ1-5; clone_size: -; v_call: TRBV27; d_call: -; cdr3_nt: TGTGCCAGCAGCCCGGGACTCAAGAATCAGCCCCAGCATTTT; cdr3_aa: CASSPGLKNQPQHF
j_call: TRBJ2-3; clone_size: -; v_call: TRBV5-4; d_call: -; cdr3_nt: TGTGCCAGCAGCTCCCGTCCCAGCCAGGCCCCAGATACGCAGTATTTT; cdr3_aa: CASSSRPSQAPDTQYF
j_call: TRBJ2-7; clone_size: -; v_call: TRBV5-6; d_call: -; cdr3_nt: TGTGCCAGCAGCTTGAGGGGCTACGAGCAGTACTTC; cdr3_aa: CASSLRGYEQYF
j_call: TRBJ2-5; clone_size: -; v_call: TRBV9; d_call: -; cdr3_nt: TGTGCCAGCAGCCTAGAGGGACTCCCATTTGCCGAGACCCAGTACTTC; cdr3_aa: CASSLEGLPFAETQYF
j_call: TRBJ1-5; clone_size: -; v_call: TRBV10-3; d_call: -; cdr3_nt: TGTGCCATCAGTGAGGGGCAGGGCCAGCATTTT; cdr3_aa: CAISEGQGQHF
j_call: TRBJ2-5; clone_size: -; v_call: TRBV14; d_call: -; cdr3_nt: TGTGCCAGCAGCCACGGAGCCGCGGGAAGGGAAAACCAAGAGACCCAGTACTTC; cdr3_aa: CASSHGAAGRENQETQYF
j_call: TRBJ2-7; clone_size: -; v_call: TRBV5-1; d_call: TRBD2; cdr3_nt: TGCGCCAGCTGGGAGGGCGGACTGGGGTTAGACTACGAGCAGTACTTC; cdr3_aa: CASWEGGLGLDYEQYF
j_call: TRBJ2-2; clone_size: -; v_call: TRBV30; d_call: -; cdr3_nt: TGTGCCTGGAGTGTACGCGGCGGTACCGGGGAGCTGTTTTTT; cdr3_aa: CAWSVRGGTGELFF
j_call: TRBJ1-1; clone_size: -; v_call: TRBV27; d_call: -; cdr3_nt: TGTGCCAGCAGTTTTGGGAGGCTGAACACTGAAGCTTTCTTT; cdr3_aa: CASSFGRLNTEAFF
j_call: TRBJ2-6; clone_size: -; v_call: TRBV27; d_call: -; cdr3_nt: TGTGCCAGCAGTTTAAACGGGGGAGAATCTGGGGCCAACGTCCTGACTTTC; cdr3_aa: CASSLNGGESGANVLTF
j_call: TRBJ2-7; clone_size: few; v_call: TRBV27; d_call: -; cdr3_nt: TGTGCCAGCAGTTTATCCTCCCCCTACGAGCAGTACTTC; cdr3_aa: CASSLSSPYEQYF
j_call: TRBJ2-7; clone_size: once; v_call: TRBV27; d_call: TRBD1; cdr3_nt: TGTGCCAGCAGCCGGTCCGGGACAGTTTACGAGCAGTACTTC; cdr3_aa: CASSRSGTVYEQYF
j_call: TRBJ2-7; clone_size: -; v_call: TRBV2; d_call: TRBD2; cdr3_nt: TGTGCCAGCAGTGATGTGGGCGGGAGCTACGAGCAGTACTTC; cdr3_aa: CASSDVGGSYEQYF
j_call: TRBJ2-5; clone_size: -; v_call: TRBV27; d_call: -; cdr3_nt: TGTGCCAGCAGTTTCGGGTTCGGTAGCGAGGAAGAGACCCAGTACTTC; cdr3_aa: CASSFGFGSEEETQYF
j_call: TRBJ2-3; clone_size: few; v_call: TRBV19; d_call: TRBD1; cdr3_nt: TGTGCCAGTAGTAAGGACAGGGAGGGCACAGATACGCAGTATTTT; cdr3_aa: CASSKDREGTDTQYF
j_call: TRBJ1-2; clone_size: -; v_call: TRBV11-3; d_call: -; cdr3_nt: TGTGCCAGCAGCTTTGGGCAGACCTATGGCTACACCTTC; cdr3_aa: CASSFGQTYGYTF
j_call: TRBJ1-4; clone_size: -; v_call: TRBV28; d_call: TRBD1; cdr3_nt: TGTGCCAGTCAGGGACAGATGAATGAAAAACTGTTTTTT; cdr3_aa: CASQGQMNEKLFF
j_call: TRBJ2-7; clone_size: -; v_call: TRBV28; d_call: TRBD1; cdr3_nt: TGTGCCAGCAGTACAGGGGGCGCCTTAAGCGAGCAGTACTTC; cdr3_aa: CASSTGGALSEQYF
j_call: TRBJ1-1; clone_size: -; v_call: TRBV6-6; d_call: -; cdr3_nt: TGTGCCAGTACGGGGGGTGGCACTGAAGCTTTCTTT; cdr3_aa: CASTGGGTEAFF
j_call: TRBJ2-3; clone_size: once; v_call: TRBV13; d_call: -; cdr3_nt: TGTGCCAGCAGCTTAGCGGAACACACAGATACGCAGTATTTT; cdr3_aa: CASSLAEHTDTQYF
j_call: TRBJ2-5; clone_size: -; v_call: TRBV27; d_call: TRBD2; cdr3_nt: TGTGCCAGCAGCACTAGCGGGAGTGAGACCCAGTACTTC; cdr3_aa: CASSTSGSETQYF
j_call: TRBJ2-1; clone_size: once; v_call: TRBV27; d_call: -; cdr3_nt: TGTGCCAGCAGTTTCATCCACAATGAGCAGTTCTTC; cdr3_aa: CASSFIHNEQFF